This TCR beta chain was identified in a study of cytomegalovirus exposure and HLA in healthy donors. From germline, CDR1 is SGHRS and CDR2 YFSETQ. The CDR3 spans 17 residues. J was trimmed by 0 bases and V by 5 bases; bases with no gene match: 8. Study-level findings and limits: In an earlier analysis, most TCR beta V segments were productive about 90% or about 30% of the time. The availability of immune exposure information extended only to CMV serostatus. A later analysis by the authors found several of the most significant clusters apparently linked to common viral pathogens. A later analysis showed HLA-associated TCR beta chains outstripping equally common others in clonal expansion.

The primer mix had 60 Vbeta and 13 Jbeta primers. The protocol was immunoSEQ multiplex PCR, while the TCRdb copy is restricted to in-frame clones and leaves out a portion. The data hold 75,000 to 95,000 clones, with roughly four fifths observed a single time. For this clone: The antigen is undetermined.

The chain joins TRBV5-1 to TRBJ2-3, with 11 bases identical to TRBD1. Sequenced material: PBMCs. This TCR came from a human donor in good health. CDR3 loop: CASRGHGQGASTDTQYF. CDR3 bases: TGCGCCAGCAGGGGTCATGGACAGGGGGCTAGCACAGATACGCAGTATTTT.